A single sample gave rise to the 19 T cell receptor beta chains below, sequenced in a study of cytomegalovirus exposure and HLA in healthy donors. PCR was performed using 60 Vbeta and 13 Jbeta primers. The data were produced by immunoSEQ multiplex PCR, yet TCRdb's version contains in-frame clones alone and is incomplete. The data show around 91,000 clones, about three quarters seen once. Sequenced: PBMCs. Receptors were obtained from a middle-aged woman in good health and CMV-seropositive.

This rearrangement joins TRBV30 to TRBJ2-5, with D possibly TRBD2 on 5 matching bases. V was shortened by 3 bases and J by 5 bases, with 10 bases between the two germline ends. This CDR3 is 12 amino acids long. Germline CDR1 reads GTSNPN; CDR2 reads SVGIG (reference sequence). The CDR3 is CAWSLGGETQYF. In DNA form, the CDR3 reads TGTGCCTGGAGCCTGGGCGGGGAGACCCAGTACTTC.

This chain's CDR3 is CASTGTGGGRNEQFF. The CDR3 DNA reads TGTGCCAGCACCGGGACAGGGGGCGGTAGAAATGAGCAGTTCTTC. This chain links TRBV28 with TRBJ2-1; 12 positions match TRBD1. Germline CDR1 is MDHEN and CDR2 is SYDVKM. The CDR3 extends over 15 amino acids. Trimming at V came to 7 bases and at J to 7 bases, leaving 8 bases not matched to a gene.

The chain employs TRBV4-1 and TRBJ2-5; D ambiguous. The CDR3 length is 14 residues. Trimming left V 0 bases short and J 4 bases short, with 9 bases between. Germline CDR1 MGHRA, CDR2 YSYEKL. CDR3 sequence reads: CASSQDPGAETQYF. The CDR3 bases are TGCGCCAGCAGCCAAGATCCCGGAGCAGAGACCCAGTACTTC.

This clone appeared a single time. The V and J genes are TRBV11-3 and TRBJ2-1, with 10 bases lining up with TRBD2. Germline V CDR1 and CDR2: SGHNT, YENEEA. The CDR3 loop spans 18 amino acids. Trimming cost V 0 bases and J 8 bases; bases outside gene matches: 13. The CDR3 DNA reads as TGTGCCAGCAGCTTAGAGACAGTAGGGCTAGCGGGAGTACATGAGCAGTTCTTC. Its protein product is CASSLETVGLAGVHEQFF.

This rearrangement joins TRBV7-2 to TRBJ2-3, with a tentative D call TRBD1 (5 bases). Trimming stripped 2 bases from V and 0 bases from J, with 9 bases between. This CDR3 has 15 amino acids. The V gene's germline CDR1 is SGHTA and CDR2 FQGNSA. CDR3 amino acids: CASSLRGRSTDTQYF. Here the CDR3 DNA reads TGTGCCAGCAGCTTAAGGGGCCGGAGCACAGATACGCAGTATTTT.

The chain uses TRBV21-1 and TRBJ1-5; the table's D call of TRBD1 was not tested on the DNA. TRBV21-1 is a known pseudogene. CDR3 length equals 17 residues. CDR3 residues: CASEFGLDTPIAQPQHF. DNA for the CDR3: TGTGCCAGCGAATTCGGGTTGGACACCCCCATAGCTCAGCCCCAGCATTTT.

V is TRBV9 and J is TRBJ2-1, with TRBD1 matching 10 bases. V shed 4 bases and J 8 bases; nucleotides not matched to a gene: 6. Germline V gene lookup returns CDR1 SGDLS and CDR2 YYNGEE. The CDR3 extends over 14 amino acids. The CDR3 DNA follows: TGTGCCAGCAGCTTCGGGACAGGGGTCTATGAGCAGTTCTTC. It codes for CASSFGTGVYEQFF.

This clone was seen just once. CDR3 region: CASSPRQGGEQYF. DNA of the CDR3: TGTGCCAGCAGCCCGCGACAGGGTGGCGAGCAGTACTTC. J is TRBJ2-7 and V is TRBV7-2, with 7 bases identical to TRBD1. The germline V gene encodes CDR1 SGHTA and CDR2 FQGNSA. V trimming: 5 bases; J trimming: 6 bases; junction bases outside the gene matches: 7. The CDR3 totals 13 residues.

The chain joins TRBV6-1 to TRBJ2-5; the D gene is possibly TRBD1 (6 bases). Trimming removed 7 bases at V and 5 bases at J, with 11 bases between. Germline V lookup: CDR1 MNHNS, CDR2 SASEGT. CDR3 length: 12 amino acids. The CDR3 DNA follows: TGTGCCAGCAAGCAGGGGATCGAGACCCAGTACTTC. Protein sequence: CASKQGIETQYF.

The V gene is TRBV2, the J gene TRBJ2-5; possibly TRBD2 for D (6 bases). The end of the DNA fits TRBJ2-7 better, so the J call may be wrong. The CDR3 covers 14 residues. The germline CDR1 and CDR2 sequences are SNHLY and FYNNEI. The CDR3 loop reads CASSEGLAPYEQYF. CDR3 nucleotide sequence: TGTGCCAGCAGTGAAGGGCTAGCGCCCTACGAGCAGTACTTC.

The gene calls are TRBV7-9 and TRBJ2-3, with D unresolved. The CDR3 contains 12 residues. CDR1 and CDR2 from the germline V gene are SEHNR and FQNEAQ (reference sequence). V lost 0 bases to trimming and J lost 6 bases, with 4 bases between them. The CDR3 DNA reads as TGTGCCAGCAGCTTAGCAGCCGATACGCAGTATTTT. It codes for CASSLAADTQYF.

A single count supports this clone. The CDR3 DNA is TGTGCCAGCAGTTTGGGGGGATACGAGCAGTACTTC. This encodes CASSLGGYEQYF. The gene calls are TRBV28 and TRBJ2-7; D might be TRBD2 (6 bases). V dropped 3 bases and J dropped 4 bases, with 7 bases sitting between them. Germline V gives CDR1 MDHEN, CDR2 SYDVKM. The CDR3 is 12 residues long. The full variable domain, rest sourced from reference TRBV28 and TRBJ2-7, is DVKVTQSSRYLVKRTGEKVFLECVQDMDHENMFWYRQDPGLGLRLIYFSYDVKMKEKGDIPEGYSVSREKKERFSLILESASTNQTSMYLCASSLGGYEQYFGPGTRLTVT.

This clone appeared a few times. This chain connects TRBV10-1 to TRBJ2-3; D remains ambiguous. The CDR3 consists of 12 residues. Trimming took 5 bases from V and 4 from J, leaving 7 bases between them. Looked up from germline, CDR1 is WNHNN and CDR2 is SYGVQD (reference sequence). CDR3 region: CASSTESDTQYF. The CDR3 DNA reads TGCGCCAGCAGTACAGAGTCAGATACGCAGTATTTT.

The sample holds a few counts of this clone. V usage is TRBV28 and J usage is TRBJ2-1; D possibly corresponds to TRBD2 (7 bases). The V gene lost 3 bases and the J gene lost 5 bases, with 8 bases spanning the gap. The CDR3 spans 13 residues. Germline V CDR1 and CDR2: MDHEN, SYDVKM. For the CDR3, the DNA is TGTGCCAGCAGTTTGGGGGGGCACAATGAGCAGTTCTTC. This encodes CASSLGGHNEQFF.

The CDR3 reads CASRQGAHEQYF. The CDR3 DNA follows: TGTGCCAGCAGACAGGGCGCCCACGAGCAGTACTTC. The J gene is TRBJ2-5, the V gene TRBV25-1; D is perhaps TRBD1 (6 bases). The J call is uncertain, as TRBJ2-7 better fits the DNA end. This CDR3 has 12 amino acids. Germline V gene lookup returns CDR1 MGHDK and CDR2 SYGVNS.

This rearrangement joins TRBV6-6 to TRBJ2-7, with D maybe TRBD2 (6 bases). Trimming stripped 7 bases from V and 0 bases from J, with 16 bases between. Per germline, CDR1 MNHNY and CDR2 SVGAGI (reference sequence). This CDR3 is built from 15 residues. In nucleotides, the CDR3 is TGTGCCAGCATTGGGGACGGGAGTAGCTCCTACGAGCAGTACTTC. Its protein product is CASIGDGSSSYEQYF.

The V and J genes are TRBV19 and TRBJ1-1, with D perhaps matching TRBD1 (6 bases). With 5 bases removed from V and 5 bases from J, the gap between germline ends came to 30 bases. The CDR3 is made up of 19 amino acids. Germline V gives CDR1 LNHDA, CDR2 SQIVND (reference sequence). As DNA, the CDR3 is TGTGCCAGTAGTGAACTCATACAAGGGGGAGTGGTATGGTTGACTGAAGCTTTCTTT. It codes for CASSELIQGGVVWLTEAFF.

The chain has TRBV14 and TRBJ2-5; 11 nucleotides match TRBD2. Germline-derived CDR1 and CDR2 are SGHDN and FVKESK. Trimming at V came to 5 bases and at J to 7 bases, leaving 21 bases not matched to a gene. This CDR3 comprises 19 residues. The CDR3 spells CASSKAGRELAGVPRTQYF. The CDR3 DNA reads TGTGCCAGCAGCAAGGCGGGGAGAGAACTAGCGGGAGTTCCGCGGACCCAGTACTTC.

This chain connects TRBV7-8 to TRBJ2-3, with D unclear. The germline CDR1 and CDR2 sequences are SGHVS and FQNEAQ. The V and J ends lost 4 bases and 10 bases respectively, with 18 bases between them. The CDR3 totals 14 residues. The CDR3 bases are TGTGCCAGCAGCTCCCATGTCCGGCGGTCTCCGCAGTATTTT. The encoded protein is CASSSHVRRSPQYF.